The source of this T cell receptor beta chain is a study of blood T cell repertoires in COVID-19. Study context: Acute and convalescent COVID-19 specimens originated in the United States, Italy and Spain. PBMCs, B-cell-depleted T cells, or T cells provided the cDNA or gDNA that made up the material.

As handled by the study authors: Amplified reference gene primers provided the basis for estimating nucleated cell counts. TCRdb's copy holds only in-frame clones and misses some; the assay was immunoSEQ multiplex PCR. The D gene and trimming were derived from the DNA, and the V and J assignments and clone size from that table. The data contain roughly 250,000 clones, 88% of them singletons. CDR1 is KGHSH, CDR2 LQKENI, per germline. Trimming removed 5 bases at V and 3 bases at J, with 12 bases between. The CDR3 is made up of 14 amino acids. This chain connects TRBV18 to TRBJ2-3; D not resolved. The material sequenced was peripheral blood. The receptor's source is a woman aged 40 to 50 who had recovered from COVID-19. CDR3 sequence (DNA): TGTGCCAGCTCAATGAGCGCCCCGACAGATACGCAGTATTTT. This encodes CASSMSAPTDTQYF.